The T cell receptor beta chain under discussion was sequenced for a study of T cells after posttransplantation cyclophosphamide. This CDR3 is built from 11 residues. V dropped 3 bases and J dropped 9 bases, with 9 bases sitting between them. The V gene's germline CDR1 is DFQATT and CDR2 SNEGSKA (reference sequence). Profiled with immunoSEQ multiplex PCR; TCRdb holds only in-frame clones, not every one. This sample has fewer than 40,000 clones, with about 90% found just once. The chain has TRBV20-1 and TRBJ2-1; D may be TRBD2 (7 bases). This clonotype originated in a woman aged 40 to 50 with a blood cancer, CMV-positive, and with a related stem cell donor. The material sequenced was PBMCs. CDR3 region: CSARGGPEQFF. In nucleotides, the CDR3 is TGCAGTGCTAGGGGGGGGCCTGAGCAGTTCTTC.